These 18 T cell receptor beta chains came from one sample sequenced in a study of OX40 agonist ivuxolimab in advanced cancers. Using immunoSEQ multiplex PCR, the repertoire was profiled, and TCRdb retains in-frame clones only, with some absent. The sample contains roughly 87,000 clones, approximately 90% of which appear only once. The sequences come from CD4+ or CD8+ T cells sorted from blood, collected in a trial of the OX40 agonist ivuxolimab. Source of these receptors: an adult with an advanced solid tumor such as melanoma, head and neck, liver or kidney cancer.

The chain links TRBV5-4 to TRBJ1-2; TRBD1 matches 9 bases. Germline V gene lookup returns CDR1 SGHNT and CDR2 YYREEE (reference sequence). V was pared by 2 bases and J by 7 bases, with 3 bases of the junction left unmatched. CDR3 length: 13 residues. Written as DNA, the CDR3 is TGTGCCAGCAGCTTACAGGGGGCAGGTGGCTACACCTTC. It codes for CASSLQGAGGYTF.

This chain uses TRBV9 with TRBJ2-5, with 8 bases identical to TRBD1. V gave up 4 bases and J gave up 0 bases; unmatched junction bases: 11. Germline values: CDR1 SGDLS, CDR2 YYNGEE. This CDR3 is built from 17 residues. CDR3 amino acids: CASSSNRQGLYQETQYF. In nucleotides, the CDR3 is TGTGCCAGCAGCTCAAACCGACAGGGGTTGTACCAAGAGACCCAGTACTTC.

The chain links TRBV9 to TRBJ2-5; 9 nucleotides agree with TRBD1. CDR1 and CDR2 (germline): SGDLS, YYNGEE. The trim removed 3 bases at V and 2 bases at J, leaving 2 bases unmatched. The CDR3 consists of 14 residues. CDR3 sequence reads: CASSGTGVQETQYF. CDR3 in DNA: TGTGCCAGCAGCGGGACAGGGGTACAAGAGACCCAGTACTTC.

The chain combines TRBV9 with TRBJ2-1; 12 positions agree with TRBD2. Germline-derived CDR1 and CDR2 are SGDLS and YYNGEE. Losses at the gene ends were 0 bases for V and 8 bases for J; bases not matched to a gene: 3. The CDR3 covers 15 residues. CDR3 coding DNA: TGTGCCAGCAGCGTAGGACTAGCGGGGGCCTATGAGCAGTTCTTC. Translation gives CASSVGLAGAYEQFF.

The rearrangement links TRBV7-9 to TRBJ2-7; D not resolved. Looked up from germline, CDR1 is SEHNR and CDR2 is FQNEAQ (reference sequence). The V and J ends lost 6 bases and 4 bases respectively, with 10 bases between them. The CDR3 is 12 residues long. CDR3 in DNA: TGTGCCAGCAGGGGGTTCGGGTACGAGCAGTACTTC. Protein sequence: CASRGFGYEQYF.

The gene calls are TRBV7-9 and TRBJ2-6; D may be TRBD1 (6 bases). In germline, CDR1 is SEHNR, CDR2 FQNEAQ (reference sequence). Trimming pared 8 bases from V and 4 bases from J, leaving 15 bases between. The CDR3 covers 15 residues. The CDR3, as DNA: TGTGCCAGCCGGGTAAAAGGGACAGGGGCCAACGTCCTGACTTTC. Protein: CASRVKGTGANVLTF.

This chain uses TRBV5-4 with TRBJ2-7; 7 bases are a match to TRBD1. The CDR3 consists of 15 residues. The trim removed 4 bases at V and 3 bases at J, leaving 10 bases unmatched. Per germline, CDR1 SGHNT and CDR2 YYREEE (reference sequence). The CDR3 loop is CASSMDGQVGYEQYF. In nucleotides, the CDR3 is TGTGCCAGCAGCATGGATGGACAGGTCGGCTACGAGCAGTACTTC.

This clone is a singleton in its sample. The J gene is TRBJ2-5, the V gene TRBV12-2; no DNA check was done on the table's D call, TRBD2. The DNA end favors TRBJ2-7, so the J call may be wrong. TRBV12-2 is a known pseudogene. The CDR3 runs to 15 residues. CDR3: CASRLGRRLGYEQYF. DNA for the CDR3: TGTGCAAGTCGTTTGGGTAGGCGGCTAGGCTACGAGCAGTACTTC.

This chain uses TRBV7-2 with TRBJ2-1; perhaps TRBD2 as D (6 bases). The V and J ends lost 1 base and 10 bases respectively, with 11 bases between them. Per germline, CDR1 SGHTA and CDR2 FQGNSA. The CDR3 is 13 amino acids. In nucleotides, the CDR3 is TGTGCCAGCAGCTTAGGTGGACTAAGGGAGCAGTTCTTC. Translated, it gives CASSLGGLREQFF.

The chain links TRBV6-1 to TRBJ1-5; tentative D call: TRBD1 (6 bases). In germline, CDR1 is MNHNS, CDR2 SASEGT. The CDR3 is 18 amino acids. V lost 3 bases to trimming and J lost 1 base, with 19 bases between them. The CDR3 reads CASSDTAGGGRSNQPQHF. CDR3 coding DNA: TGTGCCAGCAGTGATACCGCGGGGGGGGGCCGGAGCAATCAGCCCCAGCATTTT.

The chain combines TRBV5-6 with TRBJ1-5; the D gene is possibly TRBD1 (5 bases). CDR3 length: 12 residues. Germline V gene sequence: CDR1 SGHDT, CDR2 YYEEEE. Trimming took 2 bases from V and 9 from J, leaving 9 bases between them. Written as DNA, the CDR3 is TGTGCCAGCAGCTTTAATCAGGGGCCCCAGCATTTT. Encoded protein: CASSFNQGPQHF.

The V and J genes are TRBV4-2 and TRBJ1-1, with 7 bases fitting TRBD1. CDR3 size: 18 residues. The germline CDR1 and CDR2 sequences are LGHNA and YNFKEQ. The junction had 15 bases not matched to a gene; V was cut back by 4 bases and J by 1 base. DNA of the CDR3: TGTGCCAGCAGCCCATTACAGGGGAGGGGAGAGGCGAACACTGAAGCTTTCTTT. Protein sequence: CASSPLQGRGEANTEAFF.

The rearrangement links TRBV27 to TRBJ1-1, with D possibly TRBD1 on 6 matching bases. Germline V gene data show CDR1 as MNHEY and CDR2 as SMNVEV (reference sequence). This CDR3 contains 14 residues. The V end lost 6 bases, the J end lost 5 bases, and 16 bases lay between the germline ends. CDR3 DNA sequence: TGTGCCAGCAGCCTAGCCCCAGGGGTAACTGAAGCTTTCTTT. Translation: CASSLAPGVTEAFF.

V usage is TRBV27 and J usage is TRBJ1-2, with D hard to call. Trimming left V 1 base short and J 0 bases short, with 3 bases between. Per germline, CDR1 MNHEY and CDR2 SMNVEV (reference sequence). The CDR3 is 13 amino acids. The CDR3 spells CASSLLPNYGYTF. CDR3 bases: TGTGCCAGCAGTTTATTACCTAACTATGGCTACACCTTC.

The genes are TRBV27 and TRBJ2-7, with 9 bases that match TRBD2. Germline V lookup: CDR1 MNHEY, CDR2 SMNVEV (reference sequence). Germline trimming cut 8 bases from V and 5 bases from J; bases unmatched to any gene: 10. This CDR3 region has 14 residues. The CDR3, as DNA: TGTGCCAGCTCGCCGGGACTAGCTAGCCACGAGCAGTACTTC. Its translation: CASSPGLASHEQYF.

J is TRBJ1-4 and V is TRBV4-3; D is ambiguous. The CDR3 is made up of 16 amino acids. V lost 1 base to trimming and J lost 1 base, with 10 bases between them. Germline loops: CDR1 LGHNA, CDR2 YSLEER. This CDR3 is CASSQGARETNEKLFF. The CDR3 DNA follows: TGCGCCAGCAGCCAAGGGGCTAGGGAAACTAATGAAAAACTGTTTTTT.

The rearrangement uses TRBV11-1 and TRBJ2-5; 14 bases are shared with TRBD2. The CDR3 covers 17 residues. CDR1 and CDR2 from the germline V gene are SGHAT and FQDESV (reference sequence). The trim removed 5 bases at V and 2 bases at J, leaving 7 bases unmatched. CDR3 DNA: TGTGCCAGCAGCCCGGGACTAGCGGGGGTGGGGCAAGAGACCCAGTACTTC. It encodes CASSPGLAGVGQETQYF.

In nucleotides, the CDR3 is TGTGCCAGCAGCTTGGGGACTAGCGGGCAGCAGTTCTTC. This translates into CASSLGTSGQQFF. The chain employs TRBV5-6 and TRBJ2-1; 11 nucleotides line up with TRBD2. The CDR3 length is 13 residues. Germline CDR1 and CDR2: SGHDT and YYEEEE. The trim removed 0 bases at V and 11 bases at J, leaving 1 base unmatched.